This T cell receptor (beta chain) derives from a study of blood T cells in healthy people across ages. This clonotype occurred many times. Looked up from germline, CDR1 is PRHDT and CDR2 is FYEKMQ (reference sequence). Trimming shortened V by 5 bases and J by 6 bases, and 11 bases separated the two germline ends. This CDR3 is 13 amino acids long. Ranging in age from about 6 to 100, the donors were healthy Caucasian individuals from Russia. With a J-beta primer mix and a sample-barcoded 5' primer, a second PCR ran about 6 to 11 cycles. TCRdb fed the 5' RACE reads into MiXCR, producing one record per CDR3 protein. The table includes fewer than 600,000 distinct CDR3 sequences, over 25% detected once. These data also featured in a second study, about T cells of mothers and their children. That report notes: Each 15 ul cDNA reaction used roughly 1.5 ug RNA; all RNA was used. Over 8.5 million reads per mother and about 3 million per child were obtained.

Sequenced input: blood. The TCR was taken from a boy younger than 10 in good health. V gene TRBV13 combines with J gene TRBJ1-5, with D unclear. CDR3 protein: CASSKGPGQPQHF. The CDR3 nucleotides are TGTGCCAGCAGCAAAGGCCCCGGTCAGCCCCAGCATTTT.